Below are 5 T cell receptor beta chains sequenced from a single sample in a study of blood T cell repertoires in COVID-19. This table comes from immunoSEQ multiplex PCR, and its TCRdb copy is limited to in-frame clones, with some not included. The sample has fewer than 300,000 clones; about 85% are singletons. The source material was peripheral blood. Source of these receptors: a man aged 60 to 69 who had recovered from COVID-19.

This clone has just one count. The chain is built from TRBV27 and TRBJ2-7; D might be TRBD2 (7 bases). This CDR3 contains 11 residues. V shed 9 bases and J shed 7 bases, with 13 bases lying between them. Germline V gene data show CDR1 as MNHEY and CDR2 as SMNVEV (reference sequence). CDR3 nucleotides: TGTGCCAGAGGGGGGGCGGGAGAGCAGTACTTC. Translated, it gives CARGGAGEQYF.

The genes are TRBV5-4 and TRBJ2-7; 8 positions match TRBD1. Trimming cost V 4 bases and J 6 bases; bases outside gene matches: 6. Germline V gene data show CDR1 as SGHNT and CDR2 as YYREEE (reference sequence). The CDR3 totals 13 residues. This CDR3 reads CASSEGQVGEQYF. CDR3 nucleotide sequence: TGTGCCAGCAGCGAGGGACAGGTTGGCGAGCAGTACTTC.

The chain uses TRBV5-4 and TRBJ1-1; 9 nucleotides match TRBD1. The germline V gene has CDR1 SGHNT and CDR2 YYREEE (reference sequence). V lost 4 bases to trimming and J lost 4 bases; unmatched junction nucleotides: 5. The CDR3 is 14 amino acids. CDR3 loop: CASSPRDRVTEAFF. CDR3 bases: TGTGCCAGCAGCCCCAGGGACAGGGTCACTGAAGCTTTCTTT.

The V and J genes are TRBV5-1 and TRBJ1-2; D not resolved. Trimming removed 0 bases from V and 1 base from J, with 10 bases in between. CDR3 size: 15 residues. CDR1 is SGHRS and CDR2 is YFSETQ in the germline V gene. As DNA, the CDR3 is TGCGCCAGCAGCTTGGCAGGCCCTTTTAACTATGGCTACACCTTC. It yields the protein CASSLAGPFNYGYTF.

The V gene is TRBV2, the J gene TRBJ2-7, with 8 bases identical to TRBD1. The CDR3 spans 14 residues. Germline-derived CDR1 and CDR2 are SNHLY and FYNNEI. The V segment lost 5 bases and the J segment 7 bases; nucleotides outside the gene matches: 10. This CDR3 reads CASSQVDRAREQYF. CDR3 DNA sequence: TGTGCCAGCAGTCAGGTGGACAGGGCTCGGGAGCAGTACTTC.